This T cell receptor beta chain was identified in a study of T-cell reconstitution after alpha-beta-depleted transplantation in children. The CDR3 consists of 15 residues. The germline gives CDR1 SGDLS, CDR2 YYNGEE. The V gene end was trimmed by 5 bases and the J gene end by 1 base; junction bases not matched to a gene: 6. This clonotype was picked up many times. Unique molecular identifiers were used in preparing the TCRbeta library. Using its own MiXCR run on the PCR reads, TCRdb lists one record per CDR3 protein. Among over 150,000 distinct CDR3 sequences listed, roughly 14% were seen once. The clonotype comes from a human donor who donated a stem cell graft to a child with acute lymphoblastic leukemia. The chain links TRBV9 to TRBJ2-1, with 7 bases matching TRBD2. The sample was PBMCs from the stem cell graft donor, taken from the stem cell graft. The chain's CDR3 is CASSWGGVSYNEQFF. The CDR3 region has the DNA TGTGCCAGCAGTTGGGGGGGGGTTTCCTACAATGAGCAGTTCTTC.